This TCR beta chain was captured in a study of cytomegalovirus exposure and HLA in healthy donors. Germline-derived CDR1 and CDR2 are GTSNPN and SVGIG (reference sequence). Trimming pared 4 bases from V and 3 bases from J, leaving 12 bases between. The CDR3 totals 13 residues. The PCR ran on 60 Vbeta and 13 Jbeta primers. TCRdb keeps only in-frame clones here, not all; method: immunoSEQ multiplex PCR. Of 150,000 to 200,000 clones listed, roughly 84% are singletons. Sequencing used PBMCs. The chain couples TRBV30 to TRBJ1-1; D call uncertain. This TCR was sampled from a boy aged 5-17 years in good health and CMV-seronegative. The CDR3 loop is CAWKAARDTEAFF. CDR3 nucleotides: TGTGCCTGGAAGGCCGCGCGGGACACTGAAGCTTTCTTT.